Listed here are 25 T cell receptor beta chains from one sample, sequenced in a study of cytomegalovirus exposure and HLA in healthy donors. Researchers ran the PCR with 60 Vbeta and 13 Jbeta primers. Sequencing used immunoSEQ multiplex PCR; TCRdb keeps in-frame clones, though not all of them. The sample carries 99,000 or so clones, 12% to 15% recorded once. The sequencing sample was made of PBMCs. The receptors stem from a female donor in good health and CMV-seronegative.

The chain uses TRBV21-1 and TRBJ1-2. TRBV21-1 is a known pseudogene. The CDR3 totals 14 residues. CDR3 DNA sequence: TGTGCCAGCAGCAAAGGGAGGGGCGGGTATGGCTACACCTTC. This codes for CASSKGRGGYGYTF.

This chain links TRBV5-1 with TRBJ2-7; TRBD2 agrees at 14 bases. The J segment lost 2 bases and the V segment lost 8 bases, leaving 12 bases of the junction unmatched. Germline V gives CDR1 SGHRS, CDR2 YFSETQ. The CDR3 contains 17 residues. The CDR3, as DNA: TGCGCCAGAGAGGGGACTAGCGGGGGCCGCCGAGCCTACGAGCAGTACTTC. This encodes CAREGTSGGRRAYEQYF.

The chain carries TRBV11-2 and TRBJ2-7; 9 bases are shared with TRBD2. CDR1 is SGHAT, CDR2 FQNNGV, per germline. The CDR3 contains 16 residues. V trimming: 1 base; J trimming: 4 bases; junction bases outside the gene matches: 8. This CDR3 reads CASSLVFSGRRYEQYF. DNA for the CDR3: TGTGCCAGCAGCTTAGTCTTTAGCGGGAGACGTTACGAGCAGTACTTC.

The chain couples TRBV2 to TRBJ2-7; 13 bases align to TRBD2. The ends lost 10 bases at V and 3 bases at J; junction bases unmatched: 6. The germline V gene encodes CDR1 SNHLY and CDR2 FYNNEI. This CDR3 contains 14 residues. The CDR3 reads CATTGLAGDYEQYF. For the CDR3, the DNA is TGTGCCACCACAGGACTAGCGGGGGACTACGAGCAGTACTTC.

This clone was counted a few times. The J gene is TRBJ1-5, the V gene TRBV28; D remains ambiguous. CDR1 is MDHEN, CDR2 SYDVKM, per germline. The V gene lost 4 bases and the J gene lost 7 bases, with 8 bases spanning the gap. This CDR3 contains 12 residues. The CDR3 loop is CASSSEAQPQHF. CDR3 sequence (DNA): TGTGCCAGCAGTTCTGAGGCCCAGCCCCAGCATTTT.

The chain is built from TRBV6-5 and TRBJ1-2, with 8 bases lining up with TRBD1. The CDR3 totals 14 residues. The V gene's germline CDR1 is MNHEY and CDR2 SVGAGI. Unmatched junction bases numbered 7, after V lost 6 bases and J lost 4 bases. The CDR3 DNA reads TGTGCCAGCAGCACAGGGGGGAACCTCTATGGCTACACCTTC. It specifies CASSTGGNLYGYTF.

V usage is TRBV2 and J usage is TRBJ2-1; TRBD2 matches 11 bases. CDR1 SNHLY and CDR2 FYNNEI come from the germline V gene. The CDR3 loop spans 14 amino acids. V dropped 7 bases and J dropped 2; count of bases not matched to a gene: 1. The CDR3 DNA reads as TGTGCCAGCAAGACTAGCGGGACCTACAATGAGCAGTTCTTC. Translating it yields CASKTSGTYNEQFF.

The CDR3 protein is CASSLAFEGDEKLFF. The CDR3 DNA sequence: TGTGCCAGCAGTTTAGCGTTTGAGGGGGATGAAAAACTGTTTTTT. The chain is built from TRBV28 and TRBJ1-4; maybe TRBD1 (6 bases). The V and J ends lost 2 bases and 6 bases respectively, with 13 bases between them. The CDR3 length is 15 residues. From germline, CDR1 is MDHEN and CDR2 SYDVKM.

The gene calls are TRBV5-1 and TRBJ2-1, with 9 bases aligning to TRBD2. From germline, CDR1 is SGHRS and CDR2 YFSETQ. The CDR3 is 15 residues long. The junction had 5 bases not matched to a gene; V was cut back by 1 base and J by 6 bases. The CDR3 sequence is CASSLRRGGPNEQFF. The CDR3 nucleotides are TGCGCCAGCAGCTTGCGGCGGGGGGGCCCCAATGAGCAGTTCTTC.

The chain employs TRBV6-5 and TRBJ1-2; D not certain. The CDR3 is 11 amino acids. Deletions cut 7 bases from V and 8 bases from J, with 11 bases between. Germline V lookup: CDR1 MNHEY, CDR2 SVGAGI. CDR3 in amino acids: CASMAGSGYTF. The CDR3 nucleotides read TGTGCCAGCATGGCCGGGAGCGGCTACACCTTC.

The J gene is TRBJ2-5, the V gene TRBV12-1; TRBD2 is the table's D call and was not checked against the DNA. TRBV12-1 is tagged as a pseudogene. The CDR3 has 19 residues. The CDR3 loop reads CASSFVPQTSGGPQETQYF. The DNA of the CDR3 is TGTGCCAGCAGCTTTGTACCCCAGACTAGCGGGGGGCCACAAGAGACCCAGTACTTC.

This clone was found a few times. This chain links TRBV5-4 with TRBJ1-1, with a tentative D call TRBD1 (5 bases). The germline V gene has CDR1 SGHNT and CDR2 YYREEE (reference sequence). The CDR3 totals 14 residues. The ends were cut back, 3 bases at V and 0 bases at J, with 9 bases in the middle. CDR3 amino acids: CASSSGVMNTEAFF. The CDR3 bases are TGTGCCAGCAGCTCGGGGGTTATGAACACTGAAGCTTTCTTT.

The chain has TRBV7-2 and TRBJ2-1; the match to TRBD1 covers 9 bases. There are 15 residues in the CDR3. From germline, CDR1 is SGHTA and CDR2 FQGNSA. J was trimmed by 2 bases and V by 4 bases; bases with no gene match: 3. CDR3 in DNA: TGTGCCAGCAGCTGGGGGACAGGGCCCTACAATGAGCAGTTCTTC. Residues: CASSWGTGPYNEQFF.

This rearrangement joins TRBV5-1 to TRBJ1-5, with TRBD1 identical over 8 bases. The CDR3 extends over 15 amino acids. CDR1 SGHRS and CDR2 YFSETQ come from the germline V gene. V was pared by 0 bases and J by 3 bases, with 2 bases of the junction left unmatched. CDR3 bases: TGCGCCAGCAGCTTGGAGGGACAGGCCAATCAGCCCCAGCATTTT. This gives the protein CASSLEGQANQPQHF. The variable domain in full, with the rest retrieved from reference TRBV5-1 and TRBJ1-5, is KAGVTQTPRYLIKTRGQQVTLSCSPISGHRSVSWYQQTPGQGLQFLFEYFSETQRNKGNFPGRFSGRQFSNSRSEMNVSTLELGDSALYLCASSLEGQANQPQHFGDGTRLSIL.

This clone has a handful of counts. This chain links TRBV7-9 with TRBJ2-5, with 7 bases matching TRBD1. The junction had 10 bases not matched to a gene; V was cut back by 4 bases and J by 2 bases. CDR3 length: 16 amino acids. Germline CDR1 reads SEHNR; CDR2 reads FQNEAQ (reference sequence). The chain's CDR3 is CASSSITGQAQETQYF. The DNA for the CDR3 is TGTGCCAGCAGCTCGATCACCGGACAGGCTCAAGAGACCCAGTACTTC.

This clone has a single count. This chain links TRBV6-6 with TRBJ2-7; the match to TRBD2 covers 10 bases. The CDR3 totals 16 residues. J was trimmed by 3 bases and V by 6 bases; bases with no gene match: 11. Germline V lookup: CDR1 MNHNY, CDR2 SVGAGI (reference sequence). CDR3 nucleotides: TGTGCCAGCAGCCACCCTAGCGGGAGCCTCTTCTACGAGCAGTACTTC. It yields the protein CASSHPSGSLFYEQYF.

Note on this clone: Other DNA sequences in the same sample also yield this CDR3. The chain has TRBV4-3 and TRBJ1-6, with D hard to call. Per germline, CDR1 LGHNA and CDR2 YSLEER. The CDR3 has 15 amino acids. V was trimmed by 0 bases and J by 4 bases, leaving 7 bases between them. The CDR3 is CASSQDRGYNSPLHF. As DNA, the CDR3 is TGCGCCAGCAGCCAAGATCGAGGTTATAATTCACCCCTCCACTTT.

The chain carries TRBV30 and TRBJ1-1, with TRBD1 as a possible D gene (5 bases). Trimming took 7 bases from V and 1 from J, leaving 16 bases between them. Germline CDR1 GTSNPN, CDR2 SVGIG (reference sequence). The CDR3 is 14 amino acids. CDR3 in amino acids: CALTRTPENTEAFF. The CDR3 coding sequence is TGTGCCTTGACTCGGACACCAGAGAACACTGAAGCTTTCTTT.

This clone was seen a few times. This chain links TRBV19 with TRBJ1-1; the D is unclear. The CDR3 loop spans 15 amino acids. CDR1 is LNHDA and CDR2 is SQIVND in the germline V gene (reference sequence). V gave up 6 bases and J gave up 0 bases, with 14 bases separating them. The CDR3 is CASRGYSRLNTEAFF. The DNA for the CDR3 is TGTGCCAGTAGAGGTTACAGTCGCCTGAACACTGAAGCTTTCTTT.

The gene calls are TRBV6-5 and TRBJ2-2, with 7 bases aligning to TRBD2. Germline V CDR1 and CDR2: MNHEY, SVGAGI. This CDR3 comprises 14 residues. J was trimmed by 6 bases and V by 2 bases; bases with no gene match: 3. The CDR3 DNA follows: TGTGCCAGCAGTTACGCGGGGGTGGCCGGGGAGCTGTTTTTT. Its protein product is CASSYAGVAGELFF.

This clone has just a few counts. This chain joins TRBV6-1 and TRBJ2-7, with D tentatively TRBD2 (6 bases). Germline CDR1 MNHNS, CDR2 SASEGT. V was cut by 0 bases and J by 4 bases, with 13 bases left in between. CDR3 length equals 15 residues. CDR3 DNA sequence: TGTGCCAGCAGTGAAGCGGGCGGGAAAACTTACGAGCAGTACTTC. Translated, it gives CASSEAGGKTYEQYF.

V gene TRBV6-1 combines with J gene TRBJ1-2; 7 nucleotides agree with TRBD1. Germline lookup yields CDR1 MNHNS and CDR2 SASEGT. This CDR3 spans 14 amino acids. J was trimmed by 6 bases and V by 7 bases; bases with no gene match: 11. CDR3 sequence: CASTDRDGVDGYTF. In nucleotides, the CDR3 is TGTGCCAGCACAGACAGGGATGGGGTGGATGGCTACACCTTC.

This clone was seen a handful of times. The chain uses TRBV4-3 and TRBJ1-1, with TRBD1 as a possible D gene (6 bases). Looked up from germline, CDR1 is LGHNA and CDR2 is YSLEER. The CDR3 has 17 amino acids. Trimming pared 0 bases from V and 0 bases from J, leaving 14 bases between. This chain's CDR3 is CASSQDPSGTLNTEAFF. The CDR3 region has the DNA TGCGCCAGCAGCCAAGACCCGTCCGGGACACTGAACACTGAAGCTTTCTTT.

This clone has more than one count but fewer than ten. The chain joins TRBV2 to TRBJ1-2, with D unclear. V lost 9 bases and J 2 bases, leaving 7 bases between the germline ends. Germline CDR1 is SNHLY and CDR2 is FYNNEI. The CDR3 has 11 amino acids. The CDR3 DNA follows: TGTGCCAGTCCGGGGAACTATGGCTACACCTTC. Translating it yields CASPGNYGYTF.

The chain has TRBV7-2 and TRBJ1-1; the D gene is possibly TRBD1 (6 bases). Trimming stripped 1 base from V and 3 bases from J, with 6 bases between. The CDR3 consists of 13 residues. Per germline, CDR1 SGHTA and CDR2 FQGNSA. The CDR3 sequence: CASSLDRDTEAFF. For the CDR3, the DNA is TGTGCCAGCAGCTTAGACAGGGACACTGAAGCTTTCTTT.